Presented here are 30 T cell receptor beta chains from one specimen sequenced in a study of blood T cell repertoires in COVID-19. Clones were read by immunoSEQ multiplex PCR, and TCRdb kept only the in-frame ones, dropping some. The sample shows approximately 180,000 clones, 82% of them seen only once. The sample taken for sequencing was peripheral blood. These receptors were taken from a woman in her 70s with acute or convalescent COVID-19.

The CDR3 coding sequence is TGTGCCAGCAGTGAACGAACTAGCGGGGGGATAAGCACAGATACGCAGTATTTT. The encoded protein is CASSERTSGGISTDTQYF. The chain carries TRBV6-1 and TRBJ2-3, with TRBD2 matching over 12 bases. The CDR3 length is 18 residues. V shed 2 bases, J shed 0 bases, and the junction held 6 bases outside the gene matches. The V gene's germline CDR1 is MNHNS and CDR2 SASEGT.

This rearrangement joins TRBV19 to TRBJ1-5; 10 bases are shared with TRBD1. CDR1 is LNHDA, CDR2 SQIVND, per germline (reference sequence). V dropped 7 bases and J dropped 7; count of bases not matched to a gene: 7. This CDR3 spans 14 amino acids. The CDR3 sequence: CASIAGTGVQPQHF. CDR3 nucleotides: TGTGCCAGTATCGCCGGGACAGGGGTCCAGCCCCAGCATTTT. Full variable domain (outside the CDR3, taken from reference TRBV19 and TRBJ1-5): DGGITQSPKYLFRKEGQNVTLSCEQNLNHDAMYWYRQDPGQGLRLIYYSQIVNDFQKGDIAEGYSVSREKKESFPLTVTSAQKNPTAFYLCASIAGTGVQPQHFGDGTRLSIL.

CDR3 sequence reads: CASSYLGVTEAFF. DNA of the CDR3: TGTGCCAGCAGTTACCTAGGGGTCACTGAAGCTTTCTTT. The chain carries TRBV6-5 and TRBJ1-1; possibly TRBD1 for D (5 bases). Germline CDR1 and CDR2: MNHEY and SVGAGI. This CDR3 region has 13 residues. V lost 2 bases and J 4 bases, leaving 8 bases between the germline ends.

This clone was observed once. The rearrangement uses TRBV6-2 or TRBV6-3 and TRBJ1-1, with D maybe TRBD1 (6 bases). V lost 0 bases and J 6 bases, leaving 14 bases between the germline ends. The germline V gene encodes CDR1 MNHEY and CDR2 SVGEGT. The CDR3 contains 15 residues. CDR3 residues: CASSYSTGFFPEAFF. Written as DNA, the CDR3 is TGTGCCAGCAGTTACTCGACAGGATTTTTTCCTGAAGCTTTCTTT.

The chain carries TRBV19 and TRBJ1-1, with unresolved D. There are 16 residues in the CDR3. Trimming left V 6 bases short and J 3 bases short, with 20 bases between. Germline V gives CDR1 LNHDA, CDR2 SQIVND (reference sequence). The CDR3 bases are TGTGCCAGTAGGGGGAGCATTTTAGGAGTACACACTGAAGCTTTCTTT. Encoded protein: CASRGSILGVHTEAFF.

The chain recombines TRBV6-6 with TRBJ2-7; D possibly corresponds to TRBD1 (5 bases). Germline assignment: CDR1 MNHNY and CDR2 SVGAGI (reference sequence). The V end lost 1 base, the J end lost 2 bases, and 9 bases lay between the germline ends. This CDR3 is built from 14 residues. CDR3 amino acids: CASSYYQGPYEQYF. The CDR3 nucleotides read TGTGCCAGCAGTTACTATCAGGGTCCCTACGAGCAGTACTTC.

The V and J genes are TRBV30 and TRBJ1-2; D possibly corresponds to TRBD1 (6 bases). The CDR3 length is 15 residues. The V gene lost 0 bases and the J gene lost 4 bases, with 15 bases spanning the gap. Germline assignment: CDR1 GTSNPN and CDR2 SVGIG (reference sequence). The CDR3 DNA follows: TGTGCCTGGAGTGTACGAGACAGGCCCTTCTATGGCTACACCTTC. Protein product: CAWSVRDRPFYGYTF.

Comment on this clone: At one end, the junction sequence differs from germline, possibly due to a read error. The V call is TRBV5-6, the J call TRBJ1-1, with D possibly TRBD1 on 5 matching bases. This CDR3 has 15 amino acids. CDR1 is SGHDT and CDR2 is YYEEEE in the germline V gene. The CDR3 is CASSLKVPTQGETFF. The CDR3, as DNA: TGTGCCAGCAGCTTGAAGGTACCTACGCAGGGTGAAACTTTCTTT.

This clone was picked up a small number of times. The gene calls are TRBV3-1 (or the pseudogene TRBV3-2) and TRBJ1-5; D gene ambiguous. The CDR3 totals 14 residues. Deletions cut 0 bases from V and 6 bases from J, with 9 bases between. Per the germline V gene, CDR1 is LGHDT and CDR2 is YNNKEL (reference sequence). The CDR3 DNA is TGTGCCAGCAGCCAAGATGCCGGGGTTCAGCCCCAGCATTTT. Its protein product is CASSQDAGVQPQHF.

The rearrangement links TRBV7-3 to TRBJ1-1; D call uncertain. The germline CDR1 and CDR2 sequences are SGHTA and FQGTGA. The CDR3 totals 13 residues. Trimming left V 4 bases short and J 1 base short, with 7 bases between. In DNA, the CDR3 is TGTGCCAGCAGCTCGACACGGAACACTGAAGCTTTCTTT. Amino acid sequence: CASSSTRNTEAFF.

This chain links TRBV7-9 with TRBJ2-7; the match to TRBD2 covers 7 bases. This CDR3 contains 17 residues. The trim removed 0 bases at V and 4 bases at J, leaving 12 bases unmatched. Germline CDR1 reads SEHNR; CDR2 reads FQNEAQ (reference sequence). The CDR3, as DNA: TGTGCCAGCAGCTTAGCGACATCCGGGACTAAGAGATACGAGCAGTACTTC. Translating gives CASSLATSGTKRYEQYF.

The CDR3 region has the DNA TGTGCCAGCAGTTACTACAGGGGGGATGGCTACACCTTC. It specifies CASSYYRGDGYTF. This chain joins TRBV6-2 or TRBV6-3 and TRBJ1-2, with 8 bases aligning to TRBD1. Germline V gives CDR1 MNHEY, CDR2 SVGEGT. V lost 1 base to trimming and J lost 6 bases; unmatched junction nucleotides: 1. The CDR3 covers 13 residues.

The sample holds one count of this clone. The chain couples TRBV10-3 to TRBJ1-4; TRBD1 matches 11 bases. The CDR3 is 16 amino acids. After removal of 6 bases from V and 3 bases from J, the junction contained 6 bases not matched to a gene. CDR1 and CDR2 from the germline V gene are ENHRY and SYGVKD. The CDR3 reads CAIRPGTGGPNEKLFF. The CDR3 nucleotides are TGTGCCATCAGGCCCGGGACAGGGGGTCCTAATGAAAAACTGTTTTTT.

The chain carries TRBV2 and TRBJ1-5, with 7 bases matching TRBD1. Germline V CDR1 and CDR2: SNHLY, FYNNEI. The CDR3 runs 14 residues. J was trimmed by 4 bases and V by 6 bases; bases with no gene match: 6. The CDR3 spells CASSADRVNQPQHF. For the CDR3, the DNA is TGTGCCAGCAGCGCCGACAGGGTTAATCAGCCCCAGCATTTT. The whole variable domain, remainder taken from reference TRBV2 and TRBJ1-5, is EPEVTQTPSHQVTQMGQEVILRCVPISNHLYFYWYRQILGQKVEFLVSFYNNEISEKSEIFDDQFSVERPDGSNFTLKIRSTKLEDSAMYFCASSADRVNQPQHFGDGTRLSIL.

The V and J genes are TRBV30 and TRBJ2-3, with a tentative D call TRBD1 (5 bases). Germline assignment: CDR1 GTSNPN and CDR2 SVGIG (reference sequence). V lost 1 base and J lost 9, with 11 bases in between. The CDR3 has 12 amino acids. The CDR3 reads CAWSADSITQYF. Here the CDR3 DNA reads TGTGCCTGGAGTGCTGACAGCATCACGCAGTATTTT.

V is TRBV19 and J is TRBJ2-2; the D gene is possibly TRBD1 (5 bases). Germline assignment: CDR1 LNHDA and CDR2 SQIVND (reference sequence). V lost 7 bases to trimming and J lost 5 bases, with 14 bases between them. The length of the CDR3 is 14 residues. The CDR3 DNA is TGTGCCAGTACCCCATGGGGCCGAACCGGGGAGCTGTTTTTT. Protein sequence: CASTPWGRTGELFF.

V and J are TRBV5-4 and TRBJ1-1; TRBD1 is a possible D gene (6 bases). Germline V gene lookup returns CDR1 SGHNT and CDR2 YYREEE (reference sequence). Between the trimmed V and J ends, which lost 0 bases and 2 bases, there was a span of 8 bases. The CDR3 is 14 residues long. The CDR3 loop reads CASSLDRANTEAFF. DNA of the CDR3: TGTGCCAGCAGCTTGGACAGGGCTAACACTGAAGCTTTCTTT.

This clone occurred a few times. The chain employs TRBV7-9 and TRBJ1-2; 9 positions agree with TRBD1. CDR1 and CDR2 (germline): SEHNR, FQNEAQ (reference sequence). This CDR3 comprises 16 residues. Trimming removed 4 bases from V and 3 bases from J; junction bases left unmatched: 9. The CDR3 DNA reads TGTGCCAGCAGCTACGCCGGGACAGGGTCCTACTATGGCTACACCTTC. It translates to CASSYAGTGSYYGYTF.

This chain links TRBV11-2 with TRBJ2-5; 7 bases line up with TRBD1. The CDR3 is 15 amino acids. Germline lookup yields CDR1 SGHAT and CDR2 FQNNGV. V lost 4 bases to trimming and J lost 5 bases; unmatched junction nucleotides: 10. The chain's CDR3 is CASSSLGTVWETQYF. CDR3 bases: TGTGCCAGCAGCTCCCTGGGGACAGTGTGGGAGACCCAGTACTTC.

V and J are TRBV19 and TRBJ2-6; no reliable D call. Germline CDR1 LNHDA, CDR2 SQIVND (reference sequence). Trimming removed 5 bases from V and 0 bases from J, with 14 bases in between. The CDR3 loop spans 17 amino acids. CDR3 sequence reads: CASSPPDISSGANVLTF. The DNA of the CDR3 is TGTGCCAGTAGTCCCCCTGACATATCCTCTGGGGCCAACGTCCTGACTTTC.

CDR3 in DNA: TGTGCCACCACCACCGGGTATAGCAATCAGCCCCAGCATTTT. Residues: CATTTGYSNQPQHF. The chain uses TRBV15 and TRBJ1-5; D is unresolved. With 7 bases removed from V and 0 bases from J, the gap between germline ends came to 10 bases. Germline-derived CDR1 and CDR2 are LNHNV and YYDKDF (reference sequence). The CDR3 totals 14 residues.

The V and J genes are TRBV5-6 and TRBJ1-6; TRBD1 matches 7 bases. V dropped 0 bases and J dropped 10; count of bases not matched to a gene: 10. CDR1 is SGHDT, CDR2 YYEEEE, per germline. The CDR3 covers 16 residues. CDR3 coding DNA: TGTGCCAGCAGCTTGGGTCTACAGGGGAGAAGATCACCCCTCCACTTT. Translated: CASSLGLQGRRSPLHF.

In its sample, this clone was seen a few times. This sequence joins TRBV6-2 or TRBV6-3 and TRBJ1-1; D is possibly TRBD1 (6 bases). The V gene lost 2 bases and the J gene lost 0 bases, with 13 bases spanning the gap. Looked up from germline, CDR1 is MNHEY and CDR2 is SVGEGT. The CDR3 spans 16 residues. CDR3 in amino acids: CASSYGLGGLNTEAFF. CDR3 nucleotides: TGTGCCAGCAGTTACGGGTTGGGGGGGCTGAACACTGAAGCTTTCTTT.

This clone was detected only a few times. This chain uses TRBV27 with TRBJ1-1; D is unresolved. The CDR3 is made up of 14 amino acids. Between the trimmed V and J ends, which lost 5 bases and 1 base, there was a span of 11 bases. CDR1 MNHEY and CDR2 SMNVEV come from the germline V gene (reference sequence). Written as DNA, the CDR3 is TGTGCCAGCAGTAACCCTCGGGGGAACACTGAAGCTTTCTTT. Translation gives CASSNPRGNTEAFF.

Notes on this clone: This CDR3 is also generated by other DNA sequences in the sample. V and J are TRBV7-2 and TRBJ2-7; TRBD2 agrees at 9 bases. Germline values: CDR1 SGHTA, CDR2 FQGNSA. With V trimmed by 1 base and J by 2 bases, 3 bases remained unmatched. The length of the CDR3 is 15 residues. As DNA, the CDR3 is TGTGCCAGCAGCTTAGATTCTAGCGGGGCCTACGAGCAGTACTTC. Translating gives CASSLDSSGAYEQYF.

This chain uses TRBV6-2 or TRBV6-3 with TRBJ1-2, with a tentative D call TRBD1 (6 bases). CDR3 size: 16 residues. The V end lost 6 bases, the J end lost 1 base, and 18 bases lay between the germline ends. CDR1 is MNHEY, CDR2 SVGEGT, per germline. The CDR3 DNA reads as TGTGCCAGCAGCCTCGGACGGTCCAGGGGTAACTATGGCTACACCTTC. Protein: CASSLGRSRGNYGYTF.

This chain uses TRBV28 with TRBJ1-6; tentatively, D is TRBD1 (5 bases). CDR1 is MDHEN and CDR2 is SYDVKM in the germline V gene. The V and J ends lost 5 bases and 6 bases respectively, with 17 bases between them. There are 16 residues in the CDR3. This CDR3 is CASSATVTGVNSPLHF. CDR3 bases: TGTGCCAGCAGTGCGACAGTAACGGGGGTTAATTCACCCCTCCACTTT.

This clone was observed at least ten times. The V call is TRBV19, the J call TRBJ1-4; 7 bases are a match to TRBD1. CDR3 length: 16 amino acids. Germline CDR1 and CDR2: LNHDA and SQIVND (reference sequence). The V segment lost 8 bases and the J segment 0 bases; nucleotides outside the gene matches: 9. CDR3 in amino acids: CASGQTGIATNEKLFF. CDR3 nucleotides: TGTGCCAGTGGCCAGACAGGGATCGCAACTAATGAAAAACTGTTTTTT.

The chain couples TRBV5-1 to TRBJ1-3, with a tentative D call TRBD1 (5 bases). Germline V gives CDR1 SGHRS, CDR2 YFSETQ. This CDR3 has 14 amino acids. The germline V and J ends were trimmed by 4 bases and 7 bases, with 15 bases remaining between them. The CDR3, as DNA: TGCGCCAGCAGCGAGGTACCGGGGGTTAACACCATATATTTT. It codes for CASSEVPGVNTIYF.

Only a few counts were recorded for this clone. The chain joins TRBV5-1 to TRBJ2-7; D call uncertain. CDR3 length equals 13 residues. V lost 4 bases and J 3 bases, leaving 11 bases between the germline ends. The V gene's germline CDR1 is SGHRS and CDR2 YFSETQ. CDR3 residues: CASSPITGYEQYF. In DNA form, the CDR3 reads TGCGCCAGCAGCCCAATCACGGGCTACGAGCAGTACTTC.